This T cell receptor beta chain was observed in a study of cytomegalovirus exposure and HLA in healthy donors. PCR was performed using 60 Vbeta and 13 Jbeta primers. Repertoires were generated with immunoSEQ multiplex PCR, while TCRdb's copy carries only in-frame clones and drops some. The table includes some 130,000 clones, just over 70% detected once. The germline gives CDR1 ENHRY, CDR2 SYGVKD. V lost 3 bases to trimming and J lost 10 bases; unmatched junction nucleotides: 5. The CDR3 loop spans 14 amino acids. The rearrangement uses TRBV10-3 and TRBJ1-6, with 8 bases matching TRBD1. Sequenced material: PBMCs. The TCR comes from a woman in her sixties in good health and CMV-seropositive. The CDR3 nucleotides are TGTGCCATCAGTGATCGGACAGGGAGCTCACCCCTCCACTTT. It codes for CAISDRTGSSPLHF.